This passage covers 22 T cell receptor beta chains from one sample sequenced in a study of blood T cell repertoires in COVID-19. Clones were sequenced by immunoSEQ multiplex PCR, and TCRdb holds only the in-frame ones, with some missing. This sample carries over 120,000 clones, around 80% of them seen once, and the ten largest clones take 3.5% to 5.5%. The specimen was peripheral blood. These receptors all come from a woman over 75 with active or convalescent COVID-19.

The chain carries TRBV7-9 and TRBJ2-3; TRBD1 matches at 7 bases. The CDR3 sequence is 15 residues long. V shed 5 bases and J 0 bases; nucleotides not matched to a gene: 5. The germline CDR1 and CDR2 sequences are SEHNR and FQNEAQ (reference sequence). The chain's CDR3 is CASSRTGTSTDTQYF. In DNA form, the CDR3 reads TGTGCCAGCAGCCGGACAGGTACTAGCACAGATACGCAGTATTTT.

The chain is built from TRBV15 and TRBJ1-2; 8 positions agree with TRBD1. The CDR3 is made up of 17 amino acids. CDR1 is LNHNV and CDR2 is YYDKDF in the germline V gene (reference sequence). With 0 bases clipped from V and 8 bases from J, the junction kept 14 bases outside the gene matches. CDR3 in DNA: TGTGCCACCAGCAGAGATGGAGGGGTTGGCAGGGGGCAGGGCTACACCTTC. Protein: CATSRDGGVGRGQGYTF.

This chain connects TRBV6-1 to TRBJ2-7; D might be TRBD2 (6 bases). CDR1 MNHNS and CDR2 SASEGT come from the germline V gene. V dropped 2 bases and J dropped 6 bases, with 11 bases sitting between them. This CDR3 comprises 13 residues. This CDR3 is CASSERRDLEQYF. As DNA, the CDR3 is TGTGCCAGCAGTGAAAGGCGGGATCTCGAGCAGTACTTC.

CDR3 in amino acids: CASSLVAGGFNEQFF. The CDR3 DNA sequence: TGCGCCAGCAGCTTGGTGGCGGGGGGATTCAATGAGCAGTTCTTC. The chain links TRBV5-1 to TRBJ2-1, with 8 bases aligning to TRBD2. V was pared by 0 bases and J by 6 bases, with 5 bases of the junction left unmatched. The CDR3 totals 15 residues. The V gene's germline CDR1 is SGHRS and CDR2 YFSETQ.

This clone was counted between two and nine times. Written as DNA, the CDR3 is TGTGCCAGCAGCCCCGCCTCAGGGGGTACCGGGGAGCTGTTTTTT. Translating gives CASSPASGGTGELFF. The chain links TRBV7-9 to TRBJ2-2; 7 positions match TRBD1. The CDR3 covers 15 residues. J gave up 5 bases and V 5 bases, and 8 bases lay outside the gene matches. CDR1 is SEHNR, CDR2 FQNEAQ, per germline (reference sequence).

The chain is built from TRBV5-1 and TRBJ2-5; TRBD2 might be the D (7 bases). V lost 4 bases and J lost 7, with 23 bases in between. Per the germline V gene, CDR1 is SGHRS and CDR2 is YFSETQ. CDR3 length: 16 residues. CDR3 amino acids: CASSNTDRIGEGTQYF. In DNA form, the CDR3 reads TGCGCCAGCAGCAACACCGACAGGATTGGGGAGGGGACCCAGTACTTC.

In nucleotides, the CDR3 is TGTGCCAGCAGCTTAGTTGGGGGAGGCGAAAAACTGTTTTTT. It is translated as CASSLVGGGEKLFF. This chain links TRBV7-9 with TRBJ1-4; D might be TRBD1 (5 bases). Germline assignment: CDR1 SEHNR and CDR2 FQNEAQ (reference sequence). The CDR3 runs to 14 residues. V was cut by 1 base and J by 8 bases, with 11 bases left in between. Filled out from reference TRBV7-9 and TRBJ1-4, the complete variable domain reads DTGVSQNPRHKITKRGQNVTFRCDPISEHNRLYWYRQTLGQGPEFLTYFQNEAQLEKSRLLSDRFSAERPKGSFSTLEIQRTEQGDSAMYLCASSLVGGGEKLFFGSGTQLSVL.

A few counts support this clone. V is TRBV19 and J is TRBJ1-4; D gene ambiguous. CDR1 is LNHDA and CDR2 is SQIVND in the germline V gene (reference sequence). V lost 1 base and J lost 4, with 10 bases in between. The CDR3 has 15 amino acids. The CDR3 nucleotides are TGTGCCAGTAGTATAGTGACGGGAGGTAATGAAAAACTGTTTTTT. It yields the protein CASSIVTGGNEKLFF.

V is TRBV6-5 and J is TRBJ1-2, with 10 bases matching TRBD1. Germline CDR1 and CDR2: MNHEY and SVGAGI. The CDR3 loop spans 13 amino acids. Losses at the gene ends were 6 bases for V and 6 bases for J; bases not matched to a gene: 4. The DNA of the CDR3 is TGTGCCAGCAGGACGGGACAGGGGAATGGCTACACCTTC. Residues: CASRTGQGNGYTF.

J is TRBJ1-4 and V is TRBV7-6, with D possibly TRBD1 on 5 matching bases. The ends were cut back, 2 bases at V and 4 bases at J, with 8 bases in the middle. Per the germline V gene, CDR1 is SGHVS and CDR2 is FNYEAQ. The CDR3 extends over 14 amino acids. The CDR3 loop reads CASSLQGINEKLFF. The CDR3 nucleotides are TGTGCCAGCAGCTTACAGGGTATTAATGAAAAACTGTTTTTT.

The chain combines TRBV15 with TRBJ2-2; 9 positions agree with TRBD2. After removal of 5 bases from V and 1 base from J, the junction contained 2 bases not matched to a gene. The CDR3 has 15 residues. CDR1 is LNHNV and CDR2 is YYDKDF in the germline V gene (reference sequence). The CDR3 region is CATSPAGGNTGELFF. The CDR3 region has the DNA TGTGCCACCAGCCCAGCGGGGGGGAACACCGGGGAGCTGTTTTTT.

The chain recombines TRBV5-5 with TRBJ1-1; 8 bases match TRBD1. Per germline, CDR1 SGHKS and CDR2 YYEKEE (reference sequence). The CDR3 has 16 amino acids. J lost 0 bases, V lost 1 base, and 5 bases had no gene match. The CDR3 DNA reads TGTGCCAGCAGCTTGCGGACAGGGTCCATGAACACTGAAGCTTTCTTT. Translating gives CASSLRTGSMNTEAFF.

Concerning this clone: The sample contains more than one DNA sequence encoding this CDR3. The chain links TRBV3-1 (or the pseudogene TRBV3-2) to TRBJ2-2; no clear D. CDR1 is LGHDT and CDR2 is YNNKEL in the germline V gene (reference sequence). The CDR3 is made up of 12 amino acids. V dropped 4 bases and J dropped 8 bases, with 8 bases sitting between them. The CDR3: CASSLLVGELFF. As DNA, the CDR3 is TGTGCCAGCAGCCTACTGGTGGGGGAGCTGTTTTTT.

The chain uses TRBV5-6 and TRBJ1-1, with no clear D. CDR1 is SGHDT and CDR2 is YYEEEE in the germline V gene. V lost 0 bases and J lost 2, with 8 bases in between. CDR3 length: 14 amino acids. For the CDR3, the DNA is TGTGCCAGCAGCTTGGACAGTTTAAACACTGAAGCTTTCTTT. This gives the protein CASSLDSLNTEAFF.

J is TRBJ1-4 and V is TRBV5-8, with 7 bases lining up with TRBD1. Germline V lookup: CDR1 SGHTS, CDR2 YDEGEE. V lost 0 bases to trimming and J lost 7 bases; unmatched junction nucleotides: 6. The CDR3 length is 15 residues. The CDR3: CASSLEGAPGEKLFF. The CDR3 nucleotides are TGTGCCAGCAGCTTGGAGGGGGCCCCGGGTGAAAAACTGTTTTTT.

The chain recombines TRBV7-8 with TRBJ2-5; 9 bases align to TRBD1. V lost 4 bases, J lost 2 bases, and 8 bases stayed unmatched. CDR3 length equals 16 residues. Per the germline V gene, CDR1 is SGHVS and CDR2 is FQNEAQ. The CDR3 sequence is CASSSPWTGVQETQYF. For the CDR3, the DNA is TGTGCCAGCAGCTCCCCTTGGACAGGGGTTCAAGAGACCCAGTACTTC.

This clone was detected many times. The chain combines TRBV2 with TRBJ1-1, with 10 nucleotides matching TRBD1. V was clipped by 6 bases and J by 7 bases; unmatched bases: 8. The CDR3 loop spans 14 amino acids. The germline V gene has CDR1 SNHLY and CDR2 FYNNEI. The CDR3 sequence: CASRTGTGALEAFF. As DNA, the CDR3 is TGTGCCAGCAGGACCGGGACAGGGGCACTTGAAGCTTTCTTT. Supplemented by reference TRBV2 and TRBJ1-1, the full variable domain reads EPEVTQTPSHQVTQMGQEVILRCVPISNHLYFYWYRQILGQKVEFLVSFYNNEISEKSEIFDDQFSVERPDGSNFTLKIRSTKLEDSAMYFCASRTGTGALEAFFGQGTRLTVV.

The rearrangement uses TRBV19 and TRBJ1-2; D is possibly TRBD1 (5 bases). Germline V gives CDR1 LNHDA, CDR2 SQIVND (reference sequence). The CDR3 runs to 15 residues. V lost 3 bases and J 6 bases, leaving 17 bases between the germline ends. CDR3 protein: CASSISPGFPDGYTF. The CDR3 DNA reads TGTGCCAGTAGTATCTCACCAGGGTTTCCGGATGGCTACACCTTC. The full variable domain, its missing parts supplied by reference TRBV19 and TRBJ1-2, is DGGITQSPKYLFRKEGQNVTLSCEQNLNHDAMYWYRQDPGQGLRLIYYSQIVNDFQKGDIAEGYSVSREKKESFPLTVTSAQKNPTAFYLCASSISPGFPDGYTFGSGTRLTVV.

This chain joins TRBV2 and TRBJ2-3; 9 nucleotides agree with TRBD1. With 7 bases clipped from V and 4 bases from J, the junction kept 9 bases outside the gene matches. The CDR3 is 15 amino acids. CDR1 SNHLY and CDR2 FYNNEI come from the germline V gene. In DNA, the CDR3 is TGTGCCAGCACCAGACAGGGGGGTGGGGCAGATACGCAGTATTTT. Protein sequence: CASTRQGGGADTQYF.

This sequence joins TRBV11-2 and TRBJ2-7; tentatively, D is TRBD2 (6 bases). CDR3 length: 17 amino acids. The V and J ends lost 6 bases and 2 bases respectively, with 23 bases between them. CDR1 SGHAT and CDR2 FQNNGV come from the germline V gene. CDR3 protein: CASRNLGLSRETYEQYF. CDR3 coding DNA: TGTGCCAGCAGAAACTTAGGGCTCTCGCGGGAAACCTACGAGCAGTACTTC.

In nucleotides, the CDR3 is TGCGCCAGCAGCCTAAACCCGGGACAGGGGGACGGCTACACCTTC. Translated: CASSLNPGQGDGYTF. The chain employs TRBV5-1 and TRBJ1-2; TRBD1 matches 11 bases. This CDR3 is built from 15 residues. The germline gives CDR1 SGHRS, CDR2 YFSETQ. After removal of 4 bases from V and 8 bases from J, the junction contained 10 bases not matched to a gene. The full variable domain, completed using reference TRBV5-1 and TRBJ1-2, is KAGVTQTPRYLIKTRGQQVTLSCSPISGHRSVSWYQQTPGQGLQFLFEYFSETQRNKGNFPGRFSGRQFSNSRSEMNVSTLELGDSALYLCASSLNPGQGDGYTFGSGTRLTVV.

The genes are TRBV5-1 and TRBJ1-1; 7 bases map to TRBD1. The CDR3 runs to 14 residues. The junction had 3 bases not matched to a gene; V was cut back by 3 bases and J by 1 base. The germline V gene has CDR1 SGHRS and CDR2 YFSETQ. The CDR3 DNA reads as TGCGCCAGCAGCTCCGGGACAGAGAACACTGAAGCTTTCTTT. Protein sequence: CASSSGTENTEAFF.